What follows is one T cell receptor beta chain and its context. No antigen is known for it. These data originate in a study of cytomegalovirus exposure and HLA in healthy donors. 13 Jbeta primers and 60 Vbeta primers were used for the PCR. TCRdb's copy holds only in-frame clones and misses some; the assay was immunoSEQ multiplex PCR. The data contain approximately 150,000 clones, roughly 79% of them singletons. Overall study findings and caveats: Using a false discovery rate of 0.05, a later analysis showed that 15,000 to 20,000 TCR beta sequences were associated with HLA alleles.

The CDR3 spans 15 residues. Trimming removed 3 bases at V and 0 bases at J, with 11 bases between. Looked up from germline, CDR1 is GTSNPN and CDR2 is SVGIG (reference sequence). The source of this sequence is a woman in her twenties or thirties in good health and CMV-seronegative. Sample: PBMCs. The chain recombines TRBV30 with TRBJ1-4, with a possible D match to TRBD1 (6 bases). The CDR3 region is CAWSQGIATNEKLFF. CDR3 bases: TGTGCCTGGAGCCAGGGGATTGCAACTAATGAAAAACTGTTTTTT.